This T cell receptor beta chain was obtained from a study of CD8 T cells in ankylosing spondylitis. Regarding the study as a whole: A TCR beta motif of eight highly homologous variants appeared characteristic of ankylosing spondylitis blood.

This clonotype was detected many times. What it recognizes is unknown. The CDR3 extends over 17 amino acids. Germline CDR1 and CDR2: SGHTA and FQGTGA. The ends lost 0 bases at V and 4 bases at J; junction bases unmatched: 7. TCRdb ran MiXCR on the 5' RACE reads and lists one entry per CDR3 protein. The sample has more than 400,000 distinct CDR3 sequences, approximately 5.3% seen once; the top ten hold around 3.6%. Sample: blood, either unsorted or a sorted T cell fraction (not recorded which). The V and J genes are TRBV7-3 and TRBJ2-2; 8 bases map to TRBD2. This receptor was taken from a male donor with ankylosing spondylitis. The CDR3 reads CASSLTVAGGGTGELFF. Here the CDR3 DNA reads TGTGCCAGCAGCTTAACGGTGGCGGGGGGCGGCACCGGGGAGCTGTTTTTT.